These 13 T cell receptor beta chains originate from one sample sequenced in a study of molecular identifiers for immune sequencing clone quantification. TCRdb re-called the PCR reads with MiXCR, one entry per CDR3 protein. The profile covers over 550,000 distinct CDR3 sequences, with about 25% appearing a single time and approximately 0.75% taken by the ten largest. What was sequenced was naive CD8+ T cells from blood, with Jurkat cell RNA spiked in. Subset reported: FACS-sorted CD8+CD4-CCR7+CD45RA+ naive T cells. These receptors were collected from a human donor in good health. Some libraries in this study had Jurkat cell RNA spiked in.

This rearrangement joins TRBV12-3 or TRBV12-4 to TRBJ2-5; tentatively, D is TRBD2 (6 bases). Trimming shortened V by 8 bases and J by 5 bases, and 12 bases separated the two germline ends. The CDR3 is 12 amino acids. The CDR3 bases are TGTGCCAGCTCGCGGGGTTCGGAGACCCAGTACTTC. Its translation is CASSRGSETQYF.

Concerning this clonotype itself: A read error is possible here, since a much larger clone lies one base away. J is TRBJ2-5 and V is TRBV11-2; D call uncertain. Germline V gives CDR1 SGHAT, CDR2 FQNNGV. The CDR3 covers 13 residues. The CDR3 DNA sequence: TGTGCCCGCAGCGCCGGTATACAAGAGACCCAGTACTTC. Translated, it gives CARSAGIQETQYF.

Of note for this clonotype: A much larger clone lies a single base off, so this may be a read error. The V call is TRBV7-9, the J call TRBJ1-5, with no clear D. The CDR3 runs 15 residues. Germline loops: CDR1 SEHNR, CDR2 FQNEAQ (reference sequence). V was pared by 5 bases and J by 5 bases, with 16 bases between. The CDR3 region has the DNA TGTGCCAGCAGCCCGCGGCAAGAGGGCGATCAGCCCCAGCATTTT. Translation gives CASSPRQEGDQPQHF.

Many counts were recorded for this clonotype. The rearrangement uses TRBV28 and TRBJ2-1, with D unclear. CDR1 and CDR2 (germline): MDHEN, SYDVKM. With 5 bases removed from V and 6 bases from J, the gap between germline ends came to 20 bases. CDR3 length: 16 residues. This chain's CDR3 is CASSPSVNFVVNEQFF. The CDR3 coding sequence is TGTGCCAGCAGTCCCTCGGTCAACTTTGTGGTCAATGAGCAGTTCTTC. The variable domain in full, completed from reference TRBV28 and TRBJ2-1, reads DVKVTQSSRYLVKRTGEKVFLECVQDMDHENMFWYRQDPGLGLRLIYFSYDVKMKEKGDIPEGYSVSREKKERFSLILESASTNQTSMYLCASSPSVNFVVNEQFFGPGTRLTVL.

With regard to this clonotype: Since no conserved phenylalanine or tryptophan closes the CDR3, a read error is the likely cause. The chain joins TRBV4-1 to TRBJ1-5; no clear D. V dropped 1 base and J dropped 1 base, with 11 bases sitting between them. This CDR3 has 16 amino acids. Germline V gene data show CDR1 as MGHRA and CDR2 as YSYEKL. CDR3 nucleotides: TGCGCCAGCAGCCAAGCACTCACAGAGAGCAATCAGCCCCAGCATTTA. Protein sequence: CASSQALTESNQPQHL.

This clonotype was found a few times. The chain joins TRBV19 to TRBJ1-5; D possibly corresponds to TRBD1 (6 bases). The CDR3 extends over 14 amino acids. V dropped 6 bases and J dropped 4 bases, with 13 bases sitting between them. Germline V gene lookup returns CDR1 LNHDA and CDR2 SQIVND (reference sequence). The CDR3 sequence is CASRVDRLNQPQHF. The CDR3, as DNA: TGTGCCAGTAGAGTGGACAGATTAAATCAGCCCCAGCATTTT.

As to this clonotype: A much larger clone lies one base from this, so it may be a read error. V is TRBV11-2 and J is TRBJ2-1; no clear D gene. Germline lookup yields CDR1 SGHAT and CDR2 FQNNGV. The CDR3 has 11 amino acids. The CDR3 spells CASSPLNEQSF. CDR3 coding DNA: TGTGCCAGCAGCCCGTTGAATGAGCAGTCCTTC. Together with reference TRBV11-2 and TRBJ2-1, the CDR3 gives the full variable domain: EAGVAQSPRYKIIEKRQSVAFWCNPISGHATLYWYQQILGQGPKLLIQFQNNGVVDDSQLPKDRFSAERLKGVDSTLKIQPAKLEDSAVYLCASSPLNEQSFGPGTRLTVL.

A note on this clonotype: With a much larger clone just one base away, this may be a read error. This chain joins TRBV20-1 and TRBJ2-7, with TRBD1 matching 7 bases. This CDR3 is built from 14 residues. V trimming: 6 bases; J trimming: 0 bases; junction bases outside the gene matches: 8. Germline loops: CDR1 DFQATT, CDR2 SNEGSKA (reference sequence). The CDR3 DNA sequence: TGCAGTGCCACCGACAGGGTAGACTCCTACGAGCAGTACTTC. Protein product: CSATDRVDSYEQYF.

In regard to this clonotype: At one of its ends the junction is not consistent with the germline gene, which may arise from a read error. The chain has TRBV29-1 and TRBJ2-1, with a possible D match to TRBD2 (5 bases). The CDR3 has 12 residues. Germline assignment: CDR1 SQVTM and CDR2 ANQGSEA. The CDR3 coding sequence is TGCAACGTTCTAGCAGATTCGAATGAGCAGTTCTTC. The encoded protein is CNVLADSNEQFF.

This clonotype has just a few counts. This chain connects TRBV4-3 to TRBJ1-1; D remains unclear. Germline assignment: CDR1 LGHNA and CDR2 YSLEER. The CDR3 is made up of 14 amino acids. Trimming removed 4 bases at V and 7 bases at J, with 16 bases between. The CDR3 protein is CASSLERGYGEAFF. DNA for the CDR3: TGCGCCAGCAGCCTCGAAAGAGGGTACGGTGAAGCTTTCTTT.

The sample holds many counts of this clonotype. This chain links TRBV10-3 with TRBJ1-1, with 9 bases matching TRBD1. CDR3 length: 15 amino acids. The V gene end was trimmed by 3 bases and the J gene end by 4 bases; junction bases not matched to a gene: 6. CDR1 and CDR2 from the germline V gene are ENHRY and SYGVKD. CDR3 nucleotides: TGTGCCATCAGTGATCTGGACAGGGGTGTCACTGAAGCTTTCTTT. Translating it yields CAISDLDRGVTEAFF.

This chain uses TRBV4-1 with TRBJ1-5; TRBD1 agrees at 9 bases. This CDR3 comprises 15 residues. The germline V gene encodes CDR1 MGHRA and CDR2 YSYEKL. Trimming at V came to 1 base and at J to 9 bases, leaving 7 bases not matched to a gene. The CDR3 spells CASSQGGGQGPPQHF. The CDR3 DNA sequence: TGCGCCAGCAGCCAAGGCGGGGGACAGGGACCGCCCCAGCATTTT.

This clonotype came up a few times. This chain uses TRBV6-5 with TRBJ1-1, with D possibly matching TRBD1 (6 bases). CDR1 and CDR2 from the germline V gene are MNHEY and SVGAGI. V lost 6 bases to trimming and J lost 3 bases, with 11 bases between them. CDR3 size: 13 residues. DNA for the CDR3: TGTGCCAGCAGAAGGGGGGGCGACACTGAAGCTTTCTTT. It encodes CASRRGGDTEAFF.